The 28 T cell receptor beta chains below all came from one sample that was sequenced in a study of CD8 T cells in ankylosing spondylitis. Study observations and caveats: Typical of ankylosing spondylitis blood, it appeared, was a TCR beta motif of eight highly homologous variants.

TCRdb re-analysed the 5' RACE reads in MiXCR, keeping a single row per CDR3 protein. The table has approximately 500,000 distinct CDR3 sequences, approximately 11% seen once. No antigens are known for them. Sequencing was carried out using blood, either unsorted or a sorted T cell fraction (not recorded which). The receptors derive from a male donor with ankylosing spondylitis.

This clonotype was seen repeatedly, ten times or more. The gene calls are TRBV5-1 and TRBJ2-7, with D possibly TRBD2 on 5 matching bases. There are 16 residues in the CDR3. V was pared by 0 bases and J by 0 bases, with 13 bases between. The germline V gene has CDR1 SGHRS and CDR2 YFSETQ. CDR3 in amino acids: CASSLDPPGSSYEQYF. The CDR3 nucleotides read TGCGCCAGCAGCTTGGATCCTCCGGGGAGCTCCTACGAGCAGTACTTC.

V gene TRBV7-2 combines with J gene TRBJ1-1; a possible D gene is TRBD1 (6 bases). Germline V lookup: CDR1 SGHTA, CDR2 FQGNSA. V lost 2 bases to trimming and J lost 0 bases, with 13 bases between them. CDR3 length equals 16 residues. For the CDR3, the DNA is TGTGCCAGCAGCTTAAACCCAGGGGCCGTGAACACTGAAGCTTTCTTT. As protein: CASSLNPGAVNTEAFF.

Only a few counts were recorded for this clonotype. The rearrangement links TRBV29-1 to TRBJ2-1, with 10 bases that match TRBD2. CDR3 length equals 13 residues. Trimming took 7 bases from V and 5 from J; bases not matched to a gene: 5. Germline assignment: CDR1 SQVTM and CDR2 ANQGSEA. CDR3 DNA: TGCAGCGAGTCAGCGGGAGGGAACAATGAGCAGTTCTTC. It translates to CSESAGGNNEQFF.

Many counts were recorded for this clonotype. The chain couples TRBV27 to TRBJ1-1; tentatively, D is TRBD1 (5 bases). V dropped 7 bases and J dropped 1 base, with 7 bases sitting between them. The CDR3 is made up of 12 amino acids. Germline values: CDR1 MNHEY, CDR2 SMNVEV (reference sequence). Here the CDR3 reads CASTTANTEAFF. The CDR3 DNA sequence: TGTGCCAGCACGACAGCGAACACTGAAGCTTTCTTT.

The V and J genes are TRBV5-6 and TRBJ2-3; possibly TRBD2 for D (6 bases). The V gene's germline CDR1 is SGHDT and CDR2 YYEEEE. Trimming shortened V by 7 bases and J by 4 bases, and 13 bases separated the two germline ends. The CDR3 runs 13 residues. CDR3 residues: CASGWPGADTQYF. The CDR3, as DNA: TGTGCCAGCGGGTGGCCGGGGGCAGATACGCAGTATTTT.

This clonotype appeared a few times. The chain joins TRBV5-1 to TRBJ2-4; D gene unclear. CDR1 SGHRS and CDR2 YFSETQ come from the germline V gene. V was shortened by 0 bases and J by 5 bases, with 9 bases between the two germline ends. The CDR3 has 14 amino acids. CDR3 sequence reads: CASSLGGPQNIQYF. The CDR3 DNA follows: TGCGCCAGCAGCTTGGGTGGACCCCAAAACATTCAGTACTTC.

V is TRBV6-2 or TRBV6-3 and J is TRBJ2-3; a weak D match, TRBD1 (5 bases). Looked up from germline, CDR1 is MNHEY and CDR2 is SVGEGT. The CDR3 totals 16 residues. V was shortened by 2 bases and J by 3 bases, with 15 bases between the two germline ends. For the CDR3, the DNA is TGTGCCAGCAGTTACAACAGCGCAGGGCCAACAGATACGCAGTATTTT. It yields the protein CASSYNSAGPTDTQYF.

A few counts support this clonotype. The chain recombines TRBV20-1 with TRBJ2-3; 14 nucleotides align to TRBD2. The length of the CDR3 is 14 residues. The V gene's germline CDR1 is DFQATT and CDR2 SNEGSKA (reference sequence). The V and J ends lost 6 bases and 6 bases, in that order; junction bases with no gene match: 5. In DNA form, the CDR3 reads TGCAGTGCCGGGACTAGCGGGAGATGGGATACGCAGTATTTT. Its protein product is CSAGTSGRWDTQYF.

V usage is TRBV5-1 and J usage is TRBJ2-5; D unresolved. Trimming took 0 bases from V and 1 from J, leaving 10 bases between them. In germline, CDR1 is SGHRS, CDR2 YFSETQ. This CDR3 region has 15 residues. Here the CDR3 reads CASSLGASSQETQYF. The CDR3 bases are TGCGCCAGCAGCTTGGGGGCTAGTTCCCAAGAGACCCAGTACTTC.

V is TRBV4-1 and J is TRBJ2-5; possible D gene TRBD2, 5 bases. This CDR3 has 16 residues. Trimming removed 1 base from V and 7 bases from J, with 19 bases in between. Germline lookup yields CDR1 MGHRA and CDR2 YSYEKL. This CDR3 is CASSQASGLEVGTQYF. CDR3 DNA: TGCGCCAGCAGCCAAGCCTCCGGACTCGAAGTAGGGACCCAGTACTTC.

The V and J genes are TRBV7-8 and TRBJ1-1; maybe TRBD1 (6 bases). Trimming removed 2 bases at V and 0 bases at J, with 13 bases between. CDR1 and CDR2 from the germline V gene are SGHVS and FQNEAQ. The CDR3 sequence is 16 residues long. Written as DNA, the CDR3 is TGTGCCAGCAGCTTAAGGCCAGCAGGGGTGAACACTGAAGCTTTCTTT. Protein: CASSLRPAGVNTEAFF.

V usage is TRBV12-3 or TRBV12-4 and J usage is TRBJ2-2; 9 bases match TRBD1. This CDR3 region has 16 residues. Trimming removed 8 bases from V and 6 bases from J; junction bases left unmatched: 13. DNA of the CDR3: TGTGCCAGCCGTGGTACCGGGACAGGGAGGGCCGGGGAGCTGTTTTTT. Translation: CASRGTGTGRAGELFF.

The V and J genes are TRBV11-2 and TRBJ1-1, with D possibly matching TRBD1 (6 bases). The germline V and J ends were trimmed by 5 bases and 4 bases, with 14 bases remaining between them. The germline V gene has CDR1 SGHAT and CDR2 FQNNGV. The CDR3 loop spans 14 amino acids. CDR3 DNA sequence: TGTGCCAGCAGCAAATGGGGGCAGACCACTGAAGCTTTCTTT. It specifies CASSKWGQTTEAFF.

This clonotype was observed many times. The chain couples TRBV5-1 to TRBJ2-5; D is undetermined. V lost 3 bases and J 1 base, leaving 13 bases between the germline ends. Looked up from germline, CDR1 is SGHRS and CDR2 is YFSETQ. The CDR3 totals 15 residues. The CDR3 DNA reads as TGCGCCAGCAGCTCAAACGCCGGACCCCAAGAGACCCAGTACTTC. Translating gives CASSSNAGPQETQYF. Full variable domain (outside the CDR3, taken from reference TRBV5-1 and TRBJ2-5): KAGVTQTPRYLIKTRGQQVTLSCSPISGHRSVSWYQQTPGQGLQFLFEYFSETQRNKGNFPGRFSGRQFSNSRSEMNVSTLELGDSALYLCASSSNAGPQETQYFGPGTRLLVL.

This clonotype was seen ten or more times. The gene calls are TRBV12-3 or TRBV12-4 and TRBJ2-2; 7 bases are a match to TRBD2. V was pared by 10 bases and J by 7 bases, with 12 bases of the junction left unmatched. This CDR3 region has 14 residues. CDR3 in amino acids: CATRPAGRDGELFF. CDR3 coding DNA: TGTGCCACCCGCCCAGCGGGAAGGGACGGGGAGCTGTTTTTT.

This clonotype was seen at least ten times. The CDR3 sequence is CASSLGTVAEQFF. The CDR3 coding sequence is TGTGCCAGCAGCTTAGGGACAGTCGCTGAGCAGTTCTTC. The V and J genes are TRBV11-2 and TRBJ2-1; D might be TRBD1 (6 bases). V lost 1 base, J lost 9 bases, and 10 bases lay in between. The V gene's germline CDR1 is SGHAT and CDR2 FQNNGV. The CDR3 has 13 amino acids.

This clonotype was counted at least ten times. CDR3 DNA sequence: TGCAGCGTTGGGGACAGCCGCAGGGATGAAAAACTGTTTTTT. Protein sequence: CSVGDSRRDEKLFF. The J gene is TRBJ1-4, the V gene TRBV29-1; 7 positions match TRBD1. The CDR3 runs to 14 residues. The junction had 8 bases not matched to a gene; V was cut back by 4 bases and J by 6 bases. The germline V gene has CDR1 SQVTM and CDR2 ANQGSEA.

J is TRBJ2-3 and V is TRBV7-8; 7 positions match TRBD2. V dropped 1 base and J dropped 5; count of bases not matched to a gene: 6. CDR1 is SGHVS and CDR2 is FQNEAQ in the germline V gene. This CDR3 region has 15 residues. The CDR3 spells CASSLEAGIIDTQYF. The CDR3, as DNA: TGTGCCAGCAGCTTAGAAGCGGGGATTATAGATACGCAGTATTTT.

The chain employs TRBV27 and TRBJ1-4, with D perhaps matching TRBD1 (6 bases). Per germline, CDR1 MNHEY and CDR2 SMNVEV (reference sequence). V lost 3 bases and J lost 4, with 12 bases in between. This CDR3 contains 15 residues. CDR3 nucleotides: TGTGCCAGCAGTTTTGGAAGGGGGAGTAATGAAAAACTGTTTTTT. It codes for CASSFGRGSNEKLFF.

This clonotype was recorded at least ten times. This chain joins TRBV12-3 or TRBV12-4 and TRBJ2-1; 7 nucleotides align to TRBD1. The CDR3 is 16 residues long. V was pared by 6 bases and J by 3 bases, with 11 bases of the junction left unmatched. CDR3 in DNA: TGTGCCAGCAGAGACGCCACAGGGGAGAACTACAATGAGCAGTTCTTC. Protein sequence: CASRDATGENYNEQFF.

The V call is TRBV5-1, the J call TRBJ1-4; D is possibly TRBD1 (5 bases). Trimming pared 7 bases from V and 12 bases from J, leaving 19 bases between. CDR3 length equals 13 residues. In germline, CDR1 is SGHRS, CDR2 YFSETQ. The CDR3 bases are TGCGCCAGCCAGCGGGACGAGGGTACGGAACTGTTTTTT. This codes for CASQRDEGTELFF. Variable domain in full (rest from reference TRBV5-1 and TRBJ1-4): KAGVTQTPRYLIKTRGQQVTLSCSPISGHRSVSWYQQTPGQGLQFLFEYFSETQRNKGNFPGRFSGRQFSNSRSEMNVSTLELGDSALYLCASQRDEGTELFFGSGTQLSVL.

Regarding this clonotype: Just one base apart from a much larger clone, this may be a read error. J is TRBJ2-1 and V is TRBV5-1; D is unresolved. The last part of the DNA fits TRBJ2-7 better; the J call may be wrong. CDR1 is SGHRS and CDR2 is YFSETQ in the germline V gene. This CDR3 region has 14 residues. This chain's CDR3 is CASSLVRQDDEQYF. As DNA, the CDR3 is TGCGCCAGCAGCTTGGTTAGACAAGACGATGAGCAGTACTTC.

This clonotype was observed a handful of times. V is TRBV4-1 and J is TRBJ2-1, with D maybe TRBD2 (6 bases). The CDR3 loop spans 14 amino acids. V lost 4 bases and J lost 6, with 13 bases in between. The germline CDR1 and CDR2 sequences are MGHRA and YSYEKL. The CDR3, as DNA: TGCGCCAGCAGCCCCCAGCCGACTAGCAATGAGCAGTTCTTC. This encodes CASSPQPTSNEQFF.

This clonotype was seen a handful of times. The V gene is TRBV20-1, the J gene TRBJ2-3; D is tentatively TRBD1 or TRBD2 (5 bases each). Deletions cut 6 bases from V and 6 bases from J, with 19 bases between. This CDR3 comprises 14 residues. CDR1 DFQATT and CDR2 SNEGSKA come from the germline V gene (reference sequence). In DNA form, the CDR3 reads TGCAGTGCGTCCTCCGGGACCCCGTCGGATACGCAGTATTTT. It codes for CSASSGTPSDTQYF.

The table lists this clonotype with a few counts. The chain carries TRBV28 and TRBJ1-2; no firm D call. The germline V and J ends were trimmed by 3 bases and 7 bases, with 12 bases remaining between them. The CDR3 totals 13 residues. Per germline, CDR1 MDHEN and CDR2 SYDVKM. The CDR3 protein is CASSFTPAIGYTF. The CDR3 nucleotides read TGTGCCAGCAGTTTTACCCCAGCTATTGGCTACACCTTC.

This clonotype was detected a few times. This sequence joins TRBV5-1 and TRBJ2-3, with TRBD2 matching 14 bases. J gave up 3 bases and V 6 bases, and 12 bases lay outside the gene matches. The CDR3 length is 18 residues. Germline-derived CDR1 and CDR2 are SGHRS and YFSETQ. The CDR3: CASTLTGTSGSGTDTQYF. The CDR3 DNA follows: TGCGCCAGCACCCTGACCGGGACTAGCGGGAGTGGTACAGATACGCAGTATTTT.

The CDR3 nucleotides read TGTGCTAGTGGTTTGGGCGACAGCTCTGGGGCCAACGTCCTGACTTTC. Protein: CASGLGDSSGANVLTF. This chain links TRBV12-5 with TRBJ2-6, with a weak D call TRBD1 (5 bases). The CDR3 is made up of 16 amino acids. Trimming left V 1 base short and J 0 bases short, with 7 bases between. From germline, CDR1 is LGHNT and CDR2 FRNRAP.

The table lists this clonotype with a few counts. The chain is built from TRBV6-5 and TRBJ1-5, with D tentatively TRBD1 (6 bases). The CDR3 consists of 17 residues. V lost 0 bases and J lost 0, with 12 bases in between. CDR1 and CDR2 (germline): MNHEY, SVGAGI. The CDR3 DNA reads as TGTGCCAGCAGTTACTCTAGACAGGACCATAGCAATCAGCCCCAGCATTTT. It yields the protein CASSYSRQDHSNQPQHF.